A few counts support the clone carrying this TCR beta chain. The target antigen is unknown. Unrecorded immune exposure was likely among donors, who were nominally healthy when sampled. Researchers ran the PCR with 60 Vbeta and 13 Jbeta primers. Assay: immunoSEQ multiplex PCR; the TCRdb copy retains only in-frame clones and omits some. The table shows around 100,000 clones, with 74% occurring only once. The data derive from a study of cytomegalovirus exposure and HLA in healthy donors. Overall study findings and caveats: The authors later found most CMV-associated TCR beta chains appeared HLA-restricted. Most sequenced TCRs were rare (though some public TCRs occurred in many donors).

The sample consisted of PBMCs. The TCR sequence derives from a man over 45 in good health and CMV-seropositive.

In DNA form, the CDR3 reads TGTGCCAGCAGTTATACACCAACCGGGGAGCTGTTTTTT. It encodes CASSYTPTGELFF. The V gene is TRBV6-1, the J gene TRBJ2-2; D is unclear. This CDR3 contains 13 residues. V lost 5 bases and J 5 bases, leaving 9 bases between the germline ends. CDR1 MNHNS and CDR2 SASEGT come from the germline V gene.